This T cell receptor beta chain originates from a study of shared clonotypes between healthy human individuals. Comments on this clone: A junction end diverges from the germline sequence, so it may reflect a read error.

Profiling relied on immunoSEQ multiplex PCR, and the TCRdb table lists in-frame clones only, not all of them. The sample yields 2 million to 2.5 million clones, roughly 95% seen once. Cells designated naive CD8 were CD45RO-negative and were positively selected for CCR7, with terminally differentiated effector memory CD45RA+ cells excluded. This CDR3 spans 13 amino acids. Germline CDR1 is SSHAT and CDR2 is FNYEAQ (reference sequence). The TCR was taken from a man younger than 35 in good health. Specimen: naive CD8+ T cells sorted from blood. This chain links TRBV7-7 with TRBJ2-5, with D possibly TRBD2 on 5 matching bases. The CDR3 nucleotides are TGTGCTAGCAGCTTAGCGTTGTGGGAGACCCAGTACTTC. It codes for CASSLALWETQYF.